This T cell receptor beta chain was captured in a study of blood T cell repertoires in COVID-19. Study overall: The United States, Italy and Spain supplied acute and convalescent COVID-19 samples. In each case, the material was cDNA or gDNA derived from T cells, B-cell-depleted T cells, or PBMCs.

Authors' analysis steps: The assay estimated nucleated cells by amplifying reference gene primers. TCRdb's table, derived via immunoSEQ multiplex PCR, lists solely in-frame clones and lacks some. That table is the source of V, J and clone size, and D and trimming were worked out from the DNA. The data show about 130,000 clones, about 85% seen once. CDR1 and CDR2 from the germline V gene are SGHRS and YFSETQ. V was pared by 4 bases and J by 1 base, with 15 bases between. CDR3 size: 15 residues. This clone was detected only a few times. The chain employs TRBV5-1 and TRBJ2-7, with D possibly TRBD1 on 6 matching bases. This TCR came from a woman between 65 and 79 years old with COVID-19, enrolled during active disease. The sample consisted of peripheral blood. CDR3 nucleotides: TGCGCCAGCAGCGTGGGACACCGACAATCCTACGAGCAGTACTTC. As protein: CASSVGHRQSYEQYF.